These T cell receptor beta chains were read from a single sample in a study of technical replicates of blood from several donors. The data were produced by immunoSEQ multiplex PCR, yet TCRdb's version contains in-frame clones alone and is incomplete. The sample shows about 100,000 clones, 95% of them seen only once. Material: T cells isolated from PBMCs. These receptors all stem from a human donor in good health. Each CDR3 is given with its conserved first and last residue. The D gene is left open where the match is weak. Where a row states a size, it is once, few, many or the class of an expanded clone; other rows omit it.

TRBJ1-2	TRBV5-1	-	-	TGCGCCAGCAGCCCCGACAGCCGAAGGCACTATGGCTACACCTTC	CASSPDSRRHYGYTF
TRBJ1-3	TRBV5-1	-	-	TGCGCCAGCAGCTTGGGGGCGGACAGCGTTGGAAACACCATATATTTT	CASSLGADSVGNTIYF
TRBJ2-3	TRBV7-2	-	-	TGTGCCAGCAGCTCTATCGGGACTCACACAGATACGCAGTATTTT	CASSSIGTHTDTQYF
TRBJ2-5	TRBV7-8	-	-	TGTGCCAGCAGCCCCCCAGATTCCCAAGAGACCCAGTACTTC	CASSPPDSQETQYF
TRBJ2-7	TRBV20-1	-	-	TGCAGTGCTAGAGCAGACTACGAGCAGTACTTC	CSARADYEQYF
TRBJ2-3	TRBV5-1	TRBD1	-	TGCGCCAGCAGCTTAAGACAGGGGGGCACAGATACGCAGTATTTT	CASSLRQGGTDTQYF
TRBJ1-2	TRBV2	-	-	TGTGCCAGCAGACAAACAGGAGTATCTAACTATGGCTACACCTTC	CASRQTGVSNYGYTF
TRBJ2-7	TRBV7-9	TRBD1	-	TGTGCCAGCAGCCCCGCGGCACAGGGGGCCTACTCCTACGAGCAGTACTTC	CASSPAAQGAYSYEQYF
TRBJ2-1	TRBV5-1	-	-	TGCGCCAGCAGCTTGGTAGAACAGGGCTCAGACAATGAGCAGTTCTTC	CASSLVEQGSDNEQFF
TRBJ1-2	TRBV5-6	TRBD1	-	TGTGCCAGCAGCTCGGACAGGGGTGTTGGCTACACCTTC	CASSSDRGVGYTF
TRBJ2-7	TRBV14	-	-	TGTGCCAGCGCAGGGATGATCTCCTACGAGCAGTACTTC	CASAGMISYEQYF
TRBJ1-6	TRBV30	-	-	TGTGCCTGGAGTGTAAGGGCAGGGTGGTCCTATAATTCACCCCTCCACTTT	CAWSVRAGWSYNSPLHF
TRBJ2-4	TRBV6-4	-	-	TGTGCCAGCAGTGAGGGGGGTGGAAACATTCAGTACTTC	CASSEGGGNIQYF
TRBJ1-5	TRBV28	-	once	TGTGCCAGCAGTTTATGGAGGTCCTCAGGGGTCGGCAATCAGCCCCAGCATTTT	CASSLWRSSGVGNQPQHF
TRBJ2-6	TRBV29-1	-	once	TGCAGCGTTGACCCAGGGGCTGGGGCCAACGTCCTGACTTTC	CSVDPGAGANVLTF
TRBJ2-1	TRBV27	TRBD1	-	TGTGCCAGCAGTCCCCACAGGGGAAAACTTGACAATGAGCAGTTCTTC	CASSPHRGKLDNEQFF
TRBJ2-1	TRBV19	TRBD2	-	TGTACAACCAGTAGGCGGGAGGCGCGGAATGAGCAGTTCTTC	CTTSRREARNEQFF
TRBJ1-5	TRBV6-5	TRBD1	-	TGTGCCAGCAGTCCGCAGACAGGGGTTGGACAGCCCCAGCATTTT	CASSPQTGVGQPQHF
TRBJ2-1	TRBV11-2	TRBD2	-	TGTGCCAGCAGCCTGTTGGGGGAGGGCTCCTACAATGAGCAGTTCTTC	CASSLLGEGSYNEQFF
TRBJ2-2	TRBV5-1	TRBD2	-	TGCGCCAGCAGTGTTACTAGCGGGAGTACCGGGGAGCTGTTTTTT	CASSVTSGSTGELFF
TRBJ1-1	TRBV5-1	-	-	TGCGCCAGCAGCTCACACACTGTCCGGGATGAAGCTTTCTTT	CASSSHTVRDEAFF
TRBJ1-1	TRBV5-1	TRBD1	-	TGCGCCAGCACCCCTCGAGGGGGCTGGAACACTGAAGCTTTCTTT	CASTPRGGWNTEAFF